These 8 T cell receptor beta chains were sequenced from one sample in a study of prognosis after radiotherapy for stage I lung cancer. Multiplex PCR, run in two rounds, amplified TCR beta CDR3 from genomic DNA. Amplification in first-round PCR relied on primers specific to each TRBV and TRBJ gene. One entry per CDR3 protein, called by TCRdb with MiXCR from the multiplex PCR reads. The sample gives 30,000 to 40,000 distinct CDR3 sequences, roughly a quarter of which show up once; about 25% is in the top ten. Specimen: PBMCs, collected before or after stereotactic body radiation therapy (not recorded which). These TCRs come from a donor aged 50 or older with non-small cell lung cancer.

This clonotype was counted many times. V is TRBV2 and J is TRBJ2-1, with D tentatively TRBD2 (6 bases). With 7 bases removed from V and 4 bases from J, the gap between germline ends came to 14 bases. The germline gives CDR1 SNHLY, CDR2 FYNNEI. This CDR3 is built from 14 residues. Here the CDR3 reads CASTGLLAYNEQFF. DNA of the CDR3: TGTGCCAGCACAGGACTATTGGCGTACAATGAGCAGTTCTTC.

Concerning this clonotype itself: This likely traces to a read error, being one base from a far larger clone. The chain is built from TRBV6-2 or TRBV6-3 and TRBJ2-1; TRBD2 matches 7 bases. Germline V gene data show CDR1 as MNHEY and CDR2 as SVGEGT. CDR3 length: 14 residues. CDR3 sequence (DNA): TGTGACAGCAGTGAGACTAGCAAGGGGAATGAGCAGTTCTTC. Translation: CDSSETSKGNEQFF.

Worth noting for this clonotype: A much larger clone lies one base from this, so it may be a read error. CDR3 protein: CASKHGNTEALF. The CDR3 nucleotides are TGTGCCAGCAAACACGGGAACACTGAAGCTTTATTT. V and J are TRBV28 and TRBJ1-1; no firm D call. The CDR3 contains 12 residues. Germline assignment: CDR1 MDHEN and CDR2 SYDVKM.

There are many counts of this clonotype. The V gene is TRBV28, the J gene TRBJ1-6; D is unresolved. The germline gives CDR1 MDHEN, CDR2 SYDVKM. The CDR3 covers 16 residues. Trimming removed 1 base at V and 10 bases at J, with 17 bases between. The CDR3 spells CASSLFLASRISPLHF. CDR3 DNA sequence: TGTGCCAGCAGTTTATTTCTGGCCAGCAGAATCTCACCCCTCCACTTT. Together with reference TRBV28 and TRBJ1-6, the CDR3 gives the full variable domain: DVKVTQSSRYLVKRTGEKVFLECVQDMDHENMFWYRQDPGLGLRLIYFSYDVKMKEKGDIPEGYSVSREKKERFSLILESASTNQTSMYLCASSLFLASRISPLHFGNGTRLTVT.

This clonotype was counted a few times. The chain links TRBV3-1 to TRBJ1-1; 8 bases agree with TRBD1. V shed 6 bases, J shed 5 bases, and the junction held 8 bases outside the gene matches. There are 14 residues in the CDR3. Germline V lookup: CDR1 LGHDT, CDR2 YNNKEL (reference sequence). CDR3 DNA sequence: TGTGCCAGCAGAGGTGGACAGGGCGCAACTGAAGCTTTCTTT. It encodes CASRGGQGATEAFF.

This clonotype was seen many times. This chain joins TRBV3-1 and TRBJ2-6; no clear D gene. V shed 7 bases and J shed 0 bases, with 10 bases lying between them. Per the germline V gene, CDR1 is LGHDT and CDR2 is YNNKEL (reference sequence). The CDR3 spans 15 residues. CDR3 DNA: TGTGCCAGCAACCGACTGAACTCTGGGGCCAACGTCCTGACTTTC. Translating gives CASNRLNSGANVLTF.

This clonotype was seen at least ten times. The chain carries TRBV7-9 and TRBJ2-3, with TRBD2 matching 9 bases. With V trimmed by 5 bases and J by 1 base, 1 base remained unmatched. The CDR3 covers 14 residues. The germline gives CDR1 SEHNR, CDR2 FQNEAQ (reference sequence). CDR3 amino acids: CASSPSGGTDTQYF. In DNA form, the CDR3 reads TGTGCCAGCAGCCCTAGCGGGGGCACAGATACGCAGTATTTT.

This clonotype was seen more than once but under ten times. The CDR3 DNA reads as TGTGCCAGCAGTGAATACGGGGGCAACACTGAAGCTTTCTTT. It is translated as CASSEYGGNTEAFF. The chain recombines TRBV2 with TRBJ1-1; TRBD1 might be the D (6 bases). CDR3 length: 14 residues. The V gene's germline CDR1 is SNHLY and CDR2 FYNNEI. V lost 2 bases to trimming and J lost 2 bases, with 9 bases between them.